The rows below give T cell receptor beta chains drawn from one sample of a study of T cell clusters in autoimmune cytopenias. Each CDR3 protein gets one entry in TCRdb, which reprocessed the multiplex PCR reads and gives no DNA. The sample table sets out around 8,000 distinct CDR3 sequences. The sample was peripheral blood. These receptors were taken from a human donor with an autoimmune cytopenia or autoimmune hepatitis (not recorded which). Both conserved end residues are part of each CDR3. Clone sizes are given selectively: once, few, many, or a class where the clone is expanded.

clone size: -; V gene: TRBV6-1; J gene: TRBJ2-7; CDR3 protein: CASSLSPPSKQYF
clone size: medium-sized; V gene: TRBV29-1; J gene: TRBJ2-3; CDR3 protein: CSVEETDTQYF
clone size: -; V gene: TRBV15; J gene: TRBJ2-3; CDR3 protein: CATSSPTTSTDTQYF
clone size: medium-sized; V gene: TRBV19; J gene: TRBJ2-1; CDR3 protein: CASSTPPEQFF
clone size: medium-sized; V gene: TRBV7-2; J gene: TRBJ1-2; CDR3 protein: CASSLGTGLNGYTF
clone size: -; V gene: TRBV5-1; J gene: TRBJ1-2; CDR3 protein: CASSFRTGGSDYGYTF
clone size: -; V gene: TRBV4-1; J gene: TRBJ2-5; CDR3 protein: CASSAGQGGETQYF
clone size: -; V gene: TRBV5-1; J gene: TRBJ1-2; CDR3 protein: CASSLVTGSYGYTF
clone size: -; V gene: TRBV20-1; J gene: TRBJ1-6; CDR3 protein: CSANPGSYNSPLHF
clone size: medium-sized; V gene: TRBV5-5; J gene: TRBJ1-4; CDR3 protein: CASSHGTGREKLFF
clone size: -; V gene: TRBV20-1; J gene: TRBJ2-1; CDR3 protein: CSARSRRRNNEQFF
clone size: -; V gene: TRBV5-6; J gene: TRBJ2-3; CDR3 protein: CASSWGTDTQYF
clone size: -; V gene: TRBV20-1; J gene: TRBJ1-1; CDR3 protein: CSARWNQGARGAFF
clone size: -; V gene: TRBV6-2/TRBV6-3; J gene: TRBJ2-3; CDR3 protein: CASSPIMGGGTDTQYF
clone size: -; V gene: TRBV21-1; J gene: TRBJ2-1; CDR3 protein: CASSYRSYNEQFF
clone size: medium-sized; V gene: TRBV20-1; J gene: TRBJ2-7; CDR3 protein: CSAPTSGGSEQYF
clone size: medium-sized; V gene: TRBV14; J gene: TRBJ2-3; CDR3 protein: CASSLNTDTQYF
clone size: -; V gene: TRBV6-2/TRBV6-3; J gene: TRBJ2-1; CDR3 protein: CASSLDSYNEQFF
clone size: medium-sized; V gene: TRBV12-3/TRBV12-4; J gene: TRBJ1-1; CDR3 protein: CASSLISGARTEAFF
clone size: medium-sized; V gene: TRBV6-1; J gene: TRBJ1-1; CDR3 protein: CASSDPALSPEAFF
clone size: -; V gene: TRBV7-9; J gene: TRBJ1-1; CDR3 protein: CASSITGQGTTEAFF
clone size: -; V gene: TRBV6-2/TRBV6-3; J gene: TRBJ2-1; CDR3 protein: CASSQSDGTGGWNEQFF